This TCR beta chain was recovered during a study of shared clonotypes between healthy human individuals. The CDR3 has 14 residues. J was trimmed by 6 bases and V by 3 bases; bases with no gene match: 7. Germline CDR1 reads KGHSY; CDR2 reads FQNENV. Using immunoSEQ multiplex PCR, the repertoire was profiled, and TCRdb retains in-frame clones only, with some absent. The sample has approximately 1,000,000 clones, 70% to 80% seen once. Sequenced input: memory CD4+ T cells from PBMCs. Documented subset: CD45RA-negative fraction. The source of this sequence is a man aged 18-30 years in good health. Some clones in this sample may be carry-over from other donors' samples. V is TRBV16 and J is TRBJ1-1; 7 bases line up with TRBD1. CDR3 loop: CASSQHRGKAEAFF. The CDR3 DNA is TGTGCCAGCAGCCAGCACAGGGGTAAAGCTGAAGCTTTCTTT.